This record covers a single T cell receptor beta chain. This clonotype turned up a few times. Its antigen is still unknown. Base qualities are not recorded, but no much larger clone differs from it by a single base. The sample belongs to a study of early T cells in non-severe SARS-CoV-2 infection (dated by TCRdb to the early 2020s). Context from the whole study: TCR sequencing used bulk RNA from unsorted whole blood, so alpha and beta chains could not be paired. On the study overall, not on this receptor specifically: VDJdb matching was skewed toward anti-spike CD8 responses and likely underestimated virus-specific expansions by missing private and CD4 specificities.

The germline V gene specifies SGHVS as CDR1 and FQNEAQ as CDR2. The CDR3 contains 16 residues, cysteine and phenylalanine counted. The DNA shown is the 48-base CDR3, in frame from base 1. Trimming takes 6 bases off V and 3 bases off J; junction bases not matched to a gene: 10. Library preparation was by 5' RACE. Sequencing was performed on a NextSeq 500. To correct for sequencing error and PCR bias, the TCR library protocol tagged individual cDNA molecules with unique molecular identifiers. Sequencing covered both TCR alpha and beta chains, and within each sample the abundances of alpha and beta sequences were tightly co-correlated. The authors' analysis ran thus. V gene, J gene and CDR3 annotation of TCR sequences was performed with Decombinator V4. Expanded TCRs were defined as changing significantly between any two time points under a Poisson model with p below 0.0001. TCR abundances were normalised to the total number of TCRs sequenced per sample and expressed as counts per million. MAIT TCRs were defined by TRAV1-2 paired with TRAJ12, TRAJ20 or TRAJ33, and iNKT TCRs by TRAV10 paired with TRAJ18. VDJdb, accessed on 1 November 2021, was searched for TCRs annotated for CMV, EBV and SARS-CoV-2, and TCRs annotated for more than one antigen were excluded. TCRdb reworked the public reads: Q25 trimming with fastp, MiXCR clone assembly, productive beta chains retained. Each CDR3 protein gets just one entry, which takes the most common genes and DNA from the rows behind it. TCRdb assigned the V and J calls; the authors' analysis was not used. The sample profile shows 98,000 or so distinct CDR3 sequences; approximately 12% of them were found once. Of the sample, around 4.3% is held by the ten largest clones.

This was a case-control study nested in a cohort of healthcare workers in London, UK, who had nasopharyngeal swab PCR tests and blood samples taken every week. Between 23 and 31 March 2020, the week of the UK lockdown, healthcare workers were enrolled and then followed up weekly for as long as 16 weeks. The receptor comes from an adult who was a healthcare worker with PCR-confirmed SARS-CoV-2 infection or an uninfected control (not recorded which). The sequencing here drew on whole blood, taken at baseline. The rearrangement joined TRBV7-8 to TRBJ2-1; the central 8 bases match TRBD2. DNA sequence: TGTGCCAGCAGGGGGGGAGCGGGAGACAACTACAATGAGCAGTTCTTC. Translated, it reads CASRGGAGDNYNEQFF.